This record covers a single TCR beta chain. Its antigen remains unidentified. The junction differs from germline at one of its ends, possibly a read error. The data were obtained in a study of T cell responses to AZD1222 COVID-19 vaccine (dated by TCRdb to about 2021). About the study as a whole: Because spike-specific TCR depth and breadth did not differ between the two schedules, AZD1222 recipients who got a second dose at roughly 4 weeks were pooled with those who got a second dose at roughly 12 weeks. Trial participants were enrolled by age into 18-55, 56-69 and 70-plus year subgroups, with around 150, 28 and 57 TCR-sequenced participants respectively. A total of over 230 trial participants underwent TCR sequencing, of whom some 210 received two doses of AZD1222 and 26 received two doses of the MenACWY control vaccine.

Overall study outcomes, separate from this receptor: Reportedly, almost half of the unique spike-specific TCRs recognized epitopes lying outside the regions that are mutated in the B.1.351 and B.1.1.7 variants. In the small 56-69-year group, the increase in depth fell short of significance, most likely because of low power. The whole spike protein was spanned by vaccine-associated CD4 TCRs, and dominant responses were seen in regions 160-218 and 743-854. Conclusions about previously exposed vaccinees are limited, since just a handful of AZD1222 recipients were seropositive for SARS-CoV-2 at baseline. Spike-specific TCR breadth and depth rose significantly after two AZD1222 doses compared with day 0 and with MenACWY recipients. Most participants were white British and females outnumbered males, and the authors suggested that clonal diversity may have been underestimated. No day 14 peak-response samples were available, so repertoires were characterized only after the peak T cell response.

The CDR3 measures 13 amino acids from cysteine to phenylalanine. Only CDR3 DNA is held: 39 bases, read in frame from base 1. CDR1 and CDR2 were assigned from the germline V gene (reference sequence) as SSHAT and FNYEAQ. The CDR3 regions of human TCRbeta chains were analyzed by immunosequencing. Per the authors' processing: TCRs in the repertoires were compared against a reference library of SARS-CoV-2-specific TCRs that had been generated with the MIRA antigen-specificity platform. Breadth was defined as the fraction of unique TCRs that were SARS-CoV-2-associated. Depth was defined as the fraction of total T cells that were SARS-CoV-2-associated. Using the MIRA data, each spike-specific TCR was assigned both to the spike region to which the TCR was reactive and to a CD4 or CD8 class. Log10-transformed breadth and depth values were compared by one-way ANOVA with Sidak's multiple comparisons tests. This is the immuneACCESS table as TCRdb keeps it, with only in-frame sequences that have V and J called. A part of the clones is gone; compared with another copy, unresolved V genes explain less than half, and the rest is unexplained. V, J and clone size derive from that table, while D and trimming were established from the DNA sequence. This sample is represented by around 65,000 clones; 76% of them were singletons. In total, the top ten clones hold over 13% of the sample.

The time point tag for this specimen amounts to: baseline before first vaccination. Samples from vaccinated people were obtained from the UK trials COV001 and COV002, which included a single-blind randomized controlled phase 2/3 trial of AZD1222 (ChAdOx1 nCoV-19) in healthy adults. Trial participant PBMC samples were collected at day 0 and day 28 after the second dose for TCRbeta chain sequencing. This specimen was peripheral blood, taken on day 0 of AZD1222 vaccination. This chain joins TRBV7-7 to TRBJ1-3, with TRBD1 as a weak D call on 5 bases. This TCR came from an adult in good health. The sequenced DNA: TGTGCCACCAGCCAGGGTGACGGAAACACCATATATTTT. It codes for CATSQGDGNTIYF.